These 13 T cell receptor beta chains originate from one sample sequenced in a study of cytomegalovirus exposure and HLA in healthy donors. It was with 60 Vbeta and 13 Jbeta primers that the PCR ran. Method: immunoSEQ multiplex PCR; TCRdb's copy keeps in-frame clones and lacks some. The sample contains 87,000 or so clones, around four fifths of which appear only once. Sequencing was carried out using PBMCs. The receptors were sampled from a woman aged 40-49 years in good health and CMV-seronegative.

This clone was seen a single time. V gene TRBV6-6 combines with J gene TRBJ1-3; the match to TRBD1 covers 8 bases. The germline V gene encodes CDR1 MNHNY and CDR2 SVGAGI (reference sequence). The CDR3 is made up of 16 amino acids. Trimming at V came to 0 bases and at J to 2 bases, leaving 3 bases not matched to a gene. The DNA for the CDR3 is TGTGCCAGCAGTTACTCGGAGACAGGGGCTGGAAACACCATATATTTT. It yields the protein CASSYSETGAGNTIYF.

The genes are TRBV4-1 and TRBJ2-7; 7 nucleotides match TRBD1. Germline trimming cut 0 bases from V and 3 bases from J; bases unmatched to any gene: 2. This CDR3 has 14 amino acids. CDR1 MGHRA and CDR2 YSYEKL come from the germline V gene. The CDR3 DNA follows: TGCGCCAGCAGCCAAGAGGGACAGAACTACGAGCAGTACTTC. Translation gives CASSQEGQNYEQYF.

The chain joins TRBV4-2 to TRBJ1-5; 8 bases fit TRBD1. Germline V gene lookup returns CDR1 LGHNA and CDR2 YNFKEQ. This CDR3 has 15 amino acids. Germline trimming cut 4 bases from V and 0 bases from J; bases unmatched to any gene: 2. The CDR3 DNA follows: TGTGCCAGCAGCCCAACAGGGGGTAGCAATCAGCCCCAGCATTTT. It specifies CASSPTGGSNQPQHF.

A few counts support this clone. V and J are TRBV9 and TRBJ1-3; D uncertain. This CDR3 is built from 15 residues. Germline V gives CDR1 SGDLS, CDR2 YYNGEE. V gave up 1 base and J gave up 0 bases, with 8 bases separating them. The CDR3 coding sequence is TGTGCCAGCAGCGTAACTCAAAACTCTGGAAACACCATATATTTT. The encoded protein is CASSVTQNSGNTIYF. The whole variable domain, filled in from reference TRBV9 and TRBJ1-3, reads DSGVTQTPKHLITATGQRVTLRCSPRSGDLSVYWYQQSLDQGLQFLIQYYNGEERAKGNILERFSAQQFPDLHSELNLSSLELGDSALYFCASSVTQNSGNTIYFGEGSWLTVV.

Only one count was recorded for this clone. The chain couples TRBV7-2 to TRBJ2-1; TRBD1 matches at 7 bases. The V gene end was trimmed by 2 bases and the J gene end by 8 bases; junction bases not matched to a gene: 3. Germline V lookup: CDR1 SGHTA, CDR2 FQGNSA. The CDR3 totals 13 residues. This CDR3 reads CASSLTQGDEQFF. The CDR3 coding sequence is TGTGCCAGCAGCTTAACCCAGGGGGATGAGCAGTTCTTC.

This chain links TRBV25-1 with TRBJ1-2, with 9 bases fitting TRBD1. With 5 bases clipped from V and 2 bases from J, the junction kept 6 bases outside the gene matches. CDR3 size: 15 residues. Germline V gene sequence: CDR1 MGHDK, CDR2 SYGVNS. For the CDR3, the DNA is TGTGCCAGCAGTCAAACCGGGACAGGGAACTATGGCTACACCTTC. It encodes CASSQTGTGNYGYTF.

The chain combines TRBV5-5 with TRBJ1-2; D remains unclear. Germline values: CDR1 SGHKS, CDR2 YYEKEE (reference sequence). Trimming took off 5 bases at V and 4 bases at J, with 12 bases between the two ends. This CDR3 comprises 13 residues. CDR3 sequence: CASRIPGIYGYTF. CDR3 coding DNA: TGTGCCAGCAGAATCCCGGGGATCTATGGCTACACCTTC.

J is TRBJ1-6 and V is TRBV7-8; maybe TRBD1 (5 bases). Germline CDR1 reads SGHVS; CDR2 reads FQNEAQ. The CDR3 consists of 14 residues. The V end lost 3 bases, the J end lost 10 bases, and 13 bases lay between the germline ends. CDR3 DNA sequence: TGTGCCAGCAGCTTGGGGGACTCGGGGTCACCCCTCCACTTT. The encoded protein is CASSLGDSGSPLHF.

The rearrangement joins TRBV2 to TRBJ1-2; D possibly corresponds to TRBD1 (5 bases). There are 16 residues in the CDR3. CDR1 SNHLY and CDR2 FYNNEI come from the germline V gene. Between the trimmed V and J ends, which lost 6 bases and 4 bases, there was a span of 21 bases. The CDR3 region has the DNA TGTGCCAGCAGGGGCCCTGGGGGGAAAGTTGGCTATGGCTACACCTTC. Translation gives CASRGPGGKVGYGYTF.

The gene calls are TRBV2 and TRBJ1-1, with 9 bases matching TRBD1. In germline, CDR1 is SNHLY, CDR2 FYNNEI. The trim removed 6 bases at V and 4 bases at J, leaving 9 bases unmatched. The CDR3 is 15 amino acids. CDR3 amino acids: CASRKDRGFGTEAFF. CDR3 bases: TGTGCCAGCAGAAAAGACAGGGGGTTCGGCACTGAAGCTTTCTTT. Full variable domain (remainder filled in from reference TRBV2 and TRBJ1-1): EPEVTQTPSHQVTQMGQEVILRCVPISNHLYFYWYRQILGQKVEFLVSFYNNEISEKSEIFDDQFSVERPDGSNFTLKIRSTKLEDSAMYFCASRKDRGFGTEAFFGQGTRLTVV.

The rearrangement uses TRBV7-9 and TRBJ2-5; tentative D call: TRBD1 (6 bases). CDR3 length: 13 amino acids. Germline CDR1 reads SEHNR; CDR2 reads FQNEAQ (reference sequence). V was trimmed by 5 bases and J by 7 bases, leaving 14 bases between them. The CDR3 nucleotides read TGTGCCAGCAGCCGACAGGATCCCGCGACCCAGTACTTC. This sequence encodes CASSRQDPATQYF.

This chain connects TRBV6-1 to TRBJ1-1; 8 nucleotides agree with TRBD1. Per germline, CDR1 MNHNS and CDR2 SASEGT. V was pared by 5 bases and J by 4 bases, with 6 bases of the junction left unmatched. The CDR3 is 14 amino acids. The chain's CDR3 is CASSLTGAGTEAFF. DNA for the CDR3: TGTGCCAGCAGTCTGACAGGGGCTGGCACTGAAGCTTTCTTT.

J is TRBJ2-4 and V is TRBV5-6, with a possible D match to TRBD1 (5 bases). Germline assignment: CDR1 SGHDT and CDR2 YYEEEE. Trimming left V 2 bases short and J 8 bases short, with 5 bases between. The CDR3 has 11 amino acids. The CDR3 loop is CASSFRDIQYF. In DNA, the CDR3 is TGTGCCAGCAGCTTCAGGGACATTCAGTACTTC.